This T cell receptor (beta chain) was retrieved from a study of blood T cell repertoires in COVID-19. The wider study: PBMCs, B-cell-depleted T cells, or T cells provided the cDNA or gDNA that made up the material.

The length of the CDR3 is 13 residues. V gave up 8 bases and J gave up 8 bases; unmatched junction bases: 9. The germline gives CDR1 SNHLY, CDR2 FYNNEI. Participants were placed into cohorts based on the clinical history they reported. All exposed participants met a person with COVID-19 within 2 weeks before entering the study. This clone was recorded a few times. Original analysis: Estimates of nucleated cell counts were drawn from the amplification of reference gene primers. Libraries were prepared by immunoSEQ multiplex PCR; TCRdb keeps only in-frame clonotypes and omits some of them. V and J calls and clone size are as listed in that table; D and trimming were resolved from the DNA. Seen here are about 64,000 clones, around two thirds observed once, and the top ten hold approximately 50%.

The source material was PBMCs or T cells enriched from blood (not recorded which). The gene calls are TRBV2 and TRBJ2-4, with 7 positions matching TRBD1. The source is a woman aged 60-75 years who had been exposed to COVID-19. The CDR3 sequence is CASGRQGNHIQYF. CDR3 coding DNA: TGTGCCAGCGGCAGACAGGGAAATCACATTCAGTACTTC.